This T cell receptor beta chain was sequenced during a study of CD8+CD57+ T cells in acquired aplastic anemia. Study overall: Isolated CD4+ and CD8+ cells, once sorted, yielded DNA averaging roughly 3.4 ug.

This clonotype was picked up a small number of times. Its antigen is not identified. Patients chosen for sequencing had shown CD8+CD57+ cell expansion by flow cytometry. All patients were therapy-naive when blood was sampled. Points from the study as a whole: About 30 CD8+ CDR3 sequences occurred in both the patients and the controls.

Trimming cost V 7 bases and J 3 bases, with 12 bases left between them. Germline V CDR1 and CDR2: LNHNV, YYDKDF (reference sequence). This CDR3 is built from 13 residues. TCR beta VDJ and CDR3 profiles were obtained from a genomic DNA template. MiXCR was run by TCRdb on the reads, yielding one entry per CDR3 protein. The table lists roughly 120,000 distinct CDR3 sequences, 45% to 60% of them singletons. The chain is built from TRBV15 and TRBJ2-5; a weak D match, TRBD1 (5 bases). The TCR comes from a human donor with aplastic anemia. Sequencing was performed on sorted CD4+, CD8+, or CD8+CD57+ T cells (not recorded which) from PBMCs. The CDR3: CATNTDSKETQYF. Here the CDR3 DNA reads TGTGCCACCAATACAGACAGCAAAGAGACCCAGTACTTC.